These T cell receptor beta chains were read from a single sample in a study of long-term antiretroviral therapy in people with HIV. TCRdb's copy holds only in-frame clones and misses some; the assay was immunoSEQ multiplex PCR. Of some 13,000 clones listed, 83% are singletons. The sequenced sample was unsorted PBMCs, obtained 3.4 years after starting antiretroviral therapy. The receptors were gathered from a man aged 40-49 years with HIV. CDR3s include the opening cysteine and the closing phenylalanine or tryptophan. D genes are given only for firm matches. Not all rows give a size; the values are once, few, many and, for expanded clones, a class.

size	D	J	V	CDR3	DNA
-	-	TRBJ2-7	TRBV6-1	CASSEGRIQPYEQYF	TGTGCCAGCAGTGAAGGAAGAATTCAACCCTACGAGCAGTACTTC
-	-	TRBJ1-1	TRBV19	CASSPTLRNTEAFF	TGTGCCAGTAGCCCCACCTTGAGGAACACTGAAGCTTTCTTT
-	TRBD1	TRBJ1-2	TRBV7-2	CASSTRTGLIYGYTF	TGTGCCAGCAGCACAAGGACAGGGTTGATCTATGGCTACACCTTC
-	-	TRBJ1-4	TRBV2	CASTREATNEKLFF	TGTGCCAGCACCAGGGAAGCAACTAATGAAAAACTGTTTTTT
-	-	TRBJ1-2	TRBV6-5	CASLNPREGGGYTF	TGTGCCAGCCTAAACCCACGAGAAGGTGGTGGCTACACCTTC
medium-sized	-	TRBJ2-6	TRBV27	CASSTNSGANVLTF	TGTGCCAGCAGTACTAACTCTGGGGCCAACGTCCTGACTTTC
-	-	TRBJ2-7	TRBV11-2	CASSLDRTSYEQYF	TGTGCCAGCAGCTTAGACAGAACCTCCTACGAGCAGTACTTC
once	TRBD1	TRBJ2-2	TRBV27	CASSFDRGGPGELFF	TGTGCCAGCAGTTTTGACAGGGGAGGTCCCGGGGAGCTGTTTTTT
-	-	TRBJ2-7	TRBV7-3	CASSPGGTAGSYEQYF	TGTGCCAGCTCCCCCGGAGGCACTGCTGGTTCCTACGAGCAGTACTTC
-	TRBD1	TRBJ1-5	TRBV28	CASSLQVVLTQGTYNQPQHF	TGTGCCAGCAGTTTACAGGTAGTCTTAACACAGGGGACATACAATCAGCCCCAGCATTTT
-	TRBD2	TRBJ2-7	TRBV10-3	CAINPGLAGAYEQYF	TGTGCCATCAATCCGGGACTAGCGGGGGCCTACGAGCAGTACTTC
-	-	TRBJ2-3	TRBV5-8	CASSLVQGQTDTQYF	TGTGCCAGCAGCTTGGTTCAGGGGCAGACAGATACGCAGTATTTT
-	TRBD2	TRBJ2-1	TRBV6-1	CASKLAANYNEQFF	TGTGCCAGCAAGCTAGCGGCAAACTACAATGAGCAGTTCTTC
-	-	TRBJ1-2	TRBV2	CASSPGPRGYTF	TGTGCCAGCAGCCCGGGACCGCGGGGCTACACCTTC
-	-	TRBJ2-7	TRBV5-4	CASSLNPYDLLYEQYF	TGTGCCAGCAGCTTGAATCCCTATGACTTACTCTACGAGCAGTACTTC
-	TRBD2	TRBJ2-5	TRBV11-1	CASSLVGGMETQYF	TGTGCCAGCAGCCTGGTGGGGGGGATGGAGACCCAGTACTTC
-	TRBD1	TRBJ2-1	TRBV5-8	CASSLGQGASNEQFF	TGTGCCAGCAGCTTAGGACAGGGGGCAAGCAATGAGCAGTTCTTC
-	-	TRBJ1-4	TRBV13	CASSLKTGANEKLFF	TGTGCCAGCAGCTTAAAGACAGGTGCTAATGAAAAACTGTTTTTT
once	-	TRBJ2-6	TRBV4-2	CASSANTGSGANVLTF	TGTGCCAGCAGCGCCAACACTGGCTCTGGGGCCAACGTCCTGACTTTC
-	-	TRBJ1-3	TRBV5-8	CASSLSRSGNTIYF	TGTGCCAGCAGCTTGTCGCGGTCCGGAAACACCATATATTTT
once	-	TRBJ1-2	TRBV6-5	CASSYVGRANYGYTF	TGTGCCAGCAGTTACGTCGGCAGAGCGAACTATGGCTACACCTTC
-	TRBD1	TRBJ1-4	TRBV27	CASSPPQGSNQKLFF	TGTGCCAGCAGTCCACCACAGGGGTCTAATCAAAAACTGTTTTTT
-	TRBD1	TRBJ1-5	TRBV18	CASSRDRDQPQHF	TGTGCCAGCTCACGGGACAGGGATCAGCCCCAGCATTTT
-	TRBD2	TRBJ2-7	TRBV9	CASSASGGLSYEQYF	TGTGCCAGCAGCGCCAGCGGGGGGCTCTCCTACGAGCAGTACTTC
-	-	TRBJ2-3	TRBV28	CASSLSTRTSTDTQYF	TGTGCCAGCAGTTTAAGCACGCGGACTAGCACAGATACGCAGTATTTT
-	-	TRBJ2-3	TRBV27	CASSLYGDTQYF	TGTGCCAGCAGTTTATATGGCGATACGCAGTATTTT
-	-	TRBJ1-1	TRBV18	CASSPPSSLGAFF	TGTGCCAGCTCACCACCGAGCTCTCTAGGAGCTTTCTTT
-	-	TRBJ2-1	TRBV10-2	CASKQEPFGNEQFF	TGCGCCAGCAAACAGGAACCCTTTGGGAATGAGCAGTTCTTC
few	-	TRBJ2-7	TRBV2	CASSELAEAYEQYF	TGTGCCAGCAGTGAATTAGCGGAAGCCTACGAGCAGTACTTC
once	-	TRBJ1-1	TRBV28	CASSLYGGTEAFF	TGTGCCAGCAGTTTGTATGGGGGGACTGAAGCTTTCTTT
-	-	TRBJ1-2	TRBV29-1	CSVVSGTGYTF	TGCAGCGTTGTCTCGGGTACTGGCTACACCTTC
-	-	TRBJ2-1	TRBV29-1	CSVELVGDEQFF	TGCAGCGTTGAACTAGTTGGCGATGAGCAGTTCTTC
medium-sized	TRBD2	TRBJ2-1	TRBV19	CASSPSVPSGLDEQFF	TGTGCCAGTAGTCCCTCGGTACCTAGCGGGCTGGATGAGCAGTTCTTC
once	TRBD2	TRBJ2-5	TRBV6-6	CASTSRAGVETQYF	TGTGCCAGCACCTCCAGAGCGGGAGTGGAGACCCAGTACTTC
-	-	TRBJ1-5	TRBV6-4	CASSDMRQGNQPQHF	TGTGCCAGCAGTGACATGAGACAGGGCAATCAGCCCCAGCATTTT
-	-	TRBJ2-7	TRBV7-9	CASSLGPPEQYF	TGTGCCAGCAGCTTAGGGCCTCCCGAGCAGTACTTC
-	TRBD1	TRBJ2-1	TRBV7-2	CASSSQGAQDEQFF	TGTGCCAGCAGCTCCCAGGGGGCTCAAGATGAGCAGTTCTTC
-	TRBD2	TRBJ2-5	TRBV29-1	CSVPRESGLAGETQYF	TGCAGCGTTCCCCGGGAATCGGGACTAGCGGGAGAGACCCAGTACTTC
-	TRBD2	TRBJ2-5	TRBV4-3	CASSQGRLAGVQETQYF	TGCGCCAGCAGCCAAGGCCGCCTAGCGGGAGTCCAAGAGACCCAGTACTTC
once	-	TRBJ2-3	TRBV29-1	CSVDVLLRGSDTQYF	TGCAGCGTTGACGTGCTTCTTCGTGGATCAGATACGCAGTATTTT
-	TRBD2	TRBJ2-7	TRBV4-1	CASSQLAGGSYEQYF	TGCGCCAGCAGCCAACTAGCGGGAGGATCCTACGAGCAGTACTTC
-	TRBD1	TRBJ2-1	TRBV9	CASSTLGQGGGNEQFF	TGTGCCAGCAGCACGCTCGGACAGGGAGGTGGGAATGAGCAGTTCTTC
once	TRBD2	TRBJ2-7	TRBV7-9	CASSLPSGSSYEQYF	TGTGCCAGCAGCTTGCCTAGCGGGAGCTCCTACGAGCAGTACTTC
-	-	TRBJ2-7	TRBV28	CASSHTYEQYF	TGTGCCAGCAGTCACACCTACGAGCAGTACTTC
few	-	TRBJ2-7	TRBV7-9	CASSQGRELYYEQYF	TGTGCCAGCAGCCAAGGGCGGGAACTATACTACGAGCAGTACTTC
-	-	TRBJ2-1	TRBV7-3	CASSLLAYNEQFF	TGTGCCAGCAGCTTATTAGCCTACAATGAGCAGTTCTTC
-	-	TRBJ2-7	TRBV29-1	CSVVQSLGEQYF	TGCAGCGTTGTACAATCCCTCGGCGAGCAGTACTTC
-	-	TRBJ1-3	TRBV7-2	CASSLGLLSGNTIYF	TGTGCCAGCAGCTTAGGTCTACTCTCTGGAAACACCATATATTTT
-	TRBD2	TRBJ2-2	TRBV5-6	CASSMMAAAGVNTGELFF	TGTGCCAGCAGTATGATGGCCGCAGCGGGAGTTAATACCGGGGAGCTGTTTTTT
-	-	TRBJ1-2	TRBV14	CASSQDQADNYGYTF	TGTGCCAGCAGCCAAGATCAGGCAGATAACTATGGCTACACCTTC
-	-	TRBJ1-2	TRBV6-5	CASWGVASNYGYTF	TGTGCCAGCTGGGGGGTAGCTTCTAACTATGGCTACACCTTC
once	-	TRBJ2-2	TRBV29-1	CSTSSTGELFF	TGCAGCACTTCGAGCACCGGGGAGCTGTTTTTT
-	-	TRBJ2-1	TRBV7-8	CASSPGRGSEQFF	TGTGCCAGCAGCCCCGGCCGGGGGAGTGAGCAGTTCTTC
-	-	TRBJ2-2	TRBV7-9	CASSFSGDGELFF	TGTGCCAGCAGCTTCTCGGGAGACGGGGAGCTGTTTTTT
-	TRBD1	TRBJ1-1	TRBV18	CASSPDRRNTEAFF	TGTGCCAGCTCGCCGGACAGGAGGAACACTGAAGCTTTCTTT
-	-	TRBJ2-7	TRBV14	CASSQHRDYEQYF	TGTGCCAGCAGCCAACACAGGGATTACGAGCAGTACTTC
-	-	TRBJ2-7	TRBV19	CASSIYVASSSYEQYF	TGTGCCAGTAGTATATATGTCGCCAGTAGCTCCTACGAGCAGTACTTC
-	TRBD2	TRBJ2-1	TRBV7-3	CASSGNSGRLGEQFF	TGTGCCAGCAGCGGTAATAGCGGGAGGCTGGGTGAGCAGTTCTTC
-	-	TRBJ1-2	TRBV27	CASTNSYREGYTF	TGTGCCAGCACTAATTCATACAGGGAGGGCTACACCTTC
-	-	TRBJ2-7	TRBV28	CASSLDIGQIYEQYF	TGTGCCAGCAGTTTGGACATCGGACAGATCTACGAGCAGTACTTC